The 12 T cell receptor beta chains below were found in one sample sequenced in a study of identical twins. TCRdb recomputed calls from the 5' RACE reads with MiXCR, one row per CDR3 protein. Seen here are around 290,000 distinct CDR3 sequences, 8% to 9.5% observed once, and the top ten hold about 7.1%. These records were also assigned to another study, of yellow fever vaccine responses in identical twins.

What was sequenced was CD8+ T cells sorted from blood. These TCRs come from a young woman in good health.

This clonotype has ten or more counts. The CDR3 reads CASSPRGLTYEQYF. The CDR3 bases are TGTGCCAGCAGCCCCCGGGGTCTTACCTACGAGCAGTACTTC. The chain links TRBV4-2 to TRBJ2-7; tentatively, D is TRBD2 (5 bases). This CDR3 is 14 amino acids long. Trimming took 4 bases from V and 2 from J, leaving 12 bases between them. CDR1 and CDR2 (germline): LGHNA, YNFKEQ.

In its sample, this clonotype was seen many times. The gene calls are TRBV6-1 and TRBJ2-7, with D perhaps matching TRBD1 or TRBD2 (6 bases each). The CDR3 sequence is 14 residues long. Trimming pared 6 bases from V and 5 bases from J, leaving 17 bases between. Germline V CDR1 and CDR2: MNHNS, SASEGT. DNA for the CDR3: TGTGCCAGCAGGGGTCGGACAGCGGGTCACGAGCAGTACTTC. Protein sequence: CASRGRTAGHEQYF.

This clonotype was detected only a few times. The V call is TRBV7-2, the J call TRBJ2-3, with D possibly TRBD2 on 6 matching bases. The V end lost 2 bases, the J end lost 5 bases, and 17 bases lay between the germline ends. Germline loops: CDR1 SGHTA, CDR2 FQGNSA. CDR3 length: 16 residues. CDR3 sequence: CASSLWVGEVGDTQYF. The CDR3, as DNA: TGTGCCAGCAGCTTATGGGTCGGGGAGGTCGGAGATACGCAGTATTTT.

This clonotype turned up a few times. The V call is TRBV5-1, the J call TRBJ2-5; possible D gene TRBD1, 6 bases. The length of the CDR3 is 15 residues. From germline, CDR1 is SGHRS and CDR2 YFSETQ. The V end was cut by 3 bases, the J end by 1 base, with 13 bases between. The CDR3 sequence is CASSSKLTGQETQYF. CDR3 nucleotides: TGCGCCAGCAGCTCTAAATTGACAGGCCAAGAGACCCAGTACTTC. The whole variable domain, remainder taken from reference TRBV5-1 and TRBJ2-5, is KAGVTQTPRYLIKTRGQQVTLSCSPISGHRSVSWYQQTPGQGLQFLFEYFSETQRNKGNFPGRFSGRQFSNSRSEMNVSTLELGDSALYLCASSSKLTGQETQYFGPGTRLLVL.

In its sample, this clonotype was seen a few times. V usage is TRBV12-3 or TRBV12-4 and J usage is TRBJ2-5; D is undetermined. This CDR3 is 15 amino acids long. V dropped 5 bases and J dropped 5 bases, with 18 bases sitting between them. Here the CDR3 DNA reads TGTGCCAGCAGTGAGACAAGGCTAGGGTGGGAGACCCAGTACTTC. Protein product: CASSETRLGWETQYF.

This clonotype was picked up a small number of times. The J gene is TRBJ1-1, the V gene TRBV5-6, with 8 bases aligning to TRBD1. V shed 3 bases, J shed 14 bases, and the junction held 6 bases outside the gene matches. The CDR3 loop spans 11 amino acids. Germline V CDR1 and CDR2: SGHDT, YYEEEE. The CDR3 DNA follows: TGTGCCAGCAGCTCGGGACAGGAGATCTTCTTT. It is translated as CASSSGQEIFF.

The rearrangement uses TRBV27 and TRBJ2-4; 7 bases line up with TRBD1. The V segment lost 6 bases and the J segment 1 base; nucleotides outside the gene matches: 3. The CDR3 contains 14 residues. In germline, CDR1 is MNHEY, CDR2 SMNVEV (reference sequence). CDR3 loop: CASSDRAAKNIQYF. The CDR3 nucleotides read TGTGCCAGCAGCGACAGGGCTGCCAAAAACATTCAGTACTTC.

CDR3 bases: TGCAGCGTTGAAGGGGTAGATACGCAGTATTTT. Its translation: CSVEGVDTQYF. The rearrangement uses TRBV29-1 and TRBJ2-3; D uncertain. V lost 1 base to trimming and J lost 5 bases, with 4 bases between them. Germline CDR1 reads SQVTM; CDR2 reads ANQGSEA. The CDR3 runs to 11 residues.

This chain joins TRBV5-1 and TRBJ2-7, with 10 bases aligning to TRBD1. The J segment lost 1 base and the V segment lost 0 bases, leaving 7 bases of the junction unmatched. Germline CDR1 and CDR2: SGHRS and YFSETQ. There are 17 residues in the CDR3. For the CDR3, the DNA is TGCGCCAGCAGCTTGGAATCCCGGGACAGGGGTTCCTACGAGCAGTACTTC. As protein: CASSLESRDRGSYEQYF.

This clonotype was counted a few times. This chain joins TRBV28 and TRBJ2-2, with TRBD1 matching over 12 bases. The V and J ends lost 6 bases and 8 bases, in that order; junction bases with no gene match: 16. Germline V lookup: CDR1 MDHEN, CDR2 SYDVKM. The CDR3 consists of 18 residues. The DNA for the CDR3 is TGTGCCAGCAGGCTCAGCAACACGGGACAGGGGGCTAAAGGGGAGCTGTTTTTT. This translates into CASRLSNTGQGAKGELFF.

This clonotype was seen a handful of times. J is TRBJ2-3 and V is TRBV9; either TRBD1 or TRBD2 may supply D (5 bases each). This CDR3 is 13 amino acids long. V lost 4 bases and J lost 5, with 11 bases in between. Per germline, CDR1 SGDLS and CDR2 YYNGEE. This CDR3 is CASSLGRGDTQYF. The CDR3 DNA is TGTGCCAGCAGCCTGGGACGTGGAGATACGCAGTATTTT.

The chain carries TRBV20-1 and TRBJ2-3, with 8 bases fitting TRBD2. V was pared by 0 bases and J by 2 bases, with 10 bases of the junction left unmatched. The CDR3 contains 17 residues. The germline V gene encodes CDR1 DFQATT and CDR2 SNEGSKA (reference sequence). The CDR3 here is CSARDRVLADLTDTQYF. For the CDR3, the DNA is TGCAGTGCTAGAGATAGAGTACTAGCGGACCTCACAGATACGCAGTATTTT.